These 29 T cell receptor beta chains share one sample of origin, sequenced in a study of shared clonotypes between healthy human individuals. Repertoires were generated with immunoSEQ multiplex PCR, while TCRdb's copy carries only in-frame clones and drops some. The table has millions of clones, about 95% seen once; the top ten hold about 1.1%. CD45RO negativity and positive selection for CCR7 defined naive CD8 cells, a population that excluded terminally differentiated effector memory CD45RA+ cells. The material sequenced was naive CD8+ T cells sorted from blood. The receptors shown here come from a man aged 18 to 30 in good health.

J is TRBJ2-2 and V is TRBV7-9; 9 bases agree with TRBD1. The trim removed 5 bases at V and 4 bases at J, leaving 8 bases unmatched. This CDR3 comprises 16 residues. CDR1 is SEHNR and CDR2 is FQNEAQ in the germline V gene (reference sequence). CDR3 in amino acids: CASSPEGTGFTGELFF. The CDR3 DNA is TGTGCCAGCAGCCCGGAGGGGACAGGGTTCACCGGGGAGCTGTTTTTT.

CDR3 sequence reads: CASSLAQGFYNEQFF. The CDR3 DNA is TGTGCCAGCAGCTTAGCCCAGGGCTTCTACAATGAGCAGTTCTTC. The J gene is TRBJ2-1, the V gene TRBV7-9; tentatively, D is TRBD1 (5 bases). Looked up from germline, CDR1 is SEHNR and CDR2 is FQNEAQ (reference sequence). Trimming took 0 bases from V and 3 from J, leaving 9 bases between them. CDR3 length: 15 residues.

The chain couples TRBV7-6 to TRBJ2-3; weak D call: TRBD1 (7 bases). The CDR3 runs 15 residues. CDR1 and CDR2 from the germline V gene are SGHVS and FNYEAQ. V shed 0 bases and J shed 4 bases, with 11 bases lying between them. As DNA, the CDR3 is TGTGCCAGCAGCTTAGCTACAGGGGAGGCAGATACGCAGTATTTT. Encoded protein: CASSLATGEADTQYF.

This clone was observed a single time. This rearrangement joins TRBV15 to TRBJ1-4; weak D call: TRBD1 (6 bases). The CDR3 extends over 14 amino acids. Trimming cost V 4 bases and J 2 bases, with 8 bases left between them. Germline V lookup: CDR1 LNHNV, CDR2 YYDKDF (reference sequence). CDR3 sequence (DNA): TGTGCCACCAGCACAGGGGACACTAATGAAAAACTGTTTTTT. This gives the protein CATSTGDTNEKLFF.

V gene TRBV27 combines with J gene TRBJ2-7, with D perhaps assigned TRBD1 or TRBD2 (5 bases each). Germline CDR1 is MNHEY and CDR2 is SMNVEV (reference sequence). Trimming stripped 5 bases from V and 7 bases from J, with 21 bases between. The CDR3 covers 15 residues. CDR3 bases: TGTGCCAGCAGTCCCGATGGGACCCAACCACTTGAGCAGTACTTC. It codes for CASSPDGTQPLEQYF.

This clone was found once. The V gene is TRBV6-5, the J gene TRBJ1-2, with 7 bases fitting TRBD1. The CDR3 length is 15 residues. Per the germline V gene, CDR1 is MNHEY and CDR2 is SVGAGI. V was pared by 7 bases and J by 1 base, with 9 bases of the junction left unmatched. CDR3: CASNRDSGINYGYTF. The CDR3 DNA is TGTGCCAGCAATCGGGACAGTGGAATTAACTATGGCTACACCTTC.

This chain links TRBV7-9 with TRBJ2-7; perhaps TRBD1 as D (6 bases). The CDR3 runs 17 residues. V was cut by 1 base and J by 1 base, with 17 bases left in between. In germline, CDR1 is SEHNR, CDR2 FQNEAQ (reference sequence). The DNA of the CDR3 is TGTGCCAGCAGCTTAGTGGGACCAGGGGCTCCTTCCTACGAGCAGTACTTC. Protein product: CASSLVGPGAPSYEQYF.

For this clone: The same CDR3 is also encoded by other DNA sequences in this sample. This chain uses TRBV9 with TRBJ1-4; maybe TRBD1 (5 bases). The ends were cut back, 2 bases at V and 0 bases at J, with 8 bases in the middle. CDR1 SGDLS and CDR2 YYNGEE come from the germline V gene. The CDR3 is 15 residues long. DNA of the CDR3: TGTGCCAGCAGCGTTGCAGGGACAACTAATGAAAAACTGTTTTTT. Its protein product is CASSVAGTTNEKLFF. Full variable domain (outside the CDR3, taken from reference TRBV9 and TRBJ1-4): DSGVTQTPKHLITATGQRVTLRCSPRSGDLSVYWYQQSLDQGLQFLIQYYNGEERAKGNILERFSAQQFPDLHSELNLSSLELGDSALYFCASSVAGTTNEKLFFGSGTQLSVL.

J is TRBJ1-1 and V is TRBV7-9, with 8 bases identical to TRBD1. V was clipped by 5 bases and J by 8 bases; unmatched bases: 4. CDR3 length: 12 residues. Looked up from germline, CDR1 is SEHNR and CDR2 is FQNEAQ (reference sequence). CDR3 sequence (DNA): TGTGCCAGCAGCGAGACAGGGGAGGAAGCTTTCTTT. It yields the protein CASSETGEEAFF.

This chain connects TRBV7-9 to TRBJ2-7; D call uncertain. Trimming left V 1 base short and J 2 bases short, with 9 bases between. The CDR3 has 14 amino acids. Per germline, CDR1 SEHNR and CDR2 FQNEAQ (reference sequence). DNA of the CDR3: TGTGCCAGCAGCTTAGGGGGAATAACCTACGAGCAGTACTTC. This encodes CASSLGGITYEQYF.

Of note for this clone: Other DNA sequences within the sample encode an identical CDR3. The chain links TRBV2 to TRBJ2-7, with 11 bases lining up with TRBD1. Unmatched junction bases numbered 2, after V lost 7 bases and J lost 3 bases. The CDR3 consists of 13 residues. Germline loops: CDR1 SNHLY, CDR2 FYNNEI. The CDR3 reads CASTGTGGYEQYF. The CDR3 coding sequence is TGTGCCAGCACCGGGACAGGGGGCTACGAGCAGTACTTC.

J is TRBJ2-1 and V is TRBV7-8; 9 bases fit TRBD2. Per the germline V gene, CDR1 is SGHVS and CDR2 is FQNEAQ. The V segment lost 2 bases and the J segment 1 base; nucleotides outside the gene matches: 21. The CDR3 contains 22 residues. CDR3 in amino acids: CASSLLLFQEISGRGSYNEQFF. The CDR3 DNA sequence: TGTGCCAGCAGCTTACTATTATTTCAGGAAATTAGCGGGAGAGGATCCTACAATGAGCAGTTCTTC.

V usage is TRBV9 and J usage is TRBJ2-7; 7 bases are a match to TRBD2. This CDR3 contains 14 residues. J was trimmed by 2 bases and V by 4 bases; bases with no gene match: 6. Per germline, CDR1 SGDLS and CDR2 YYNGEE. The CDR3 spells CASSRSGNTYEQYF. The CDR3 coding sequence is TGTGCCAGCAGCCGGAGCGGGAACACCTACGAGCAGTACTTC. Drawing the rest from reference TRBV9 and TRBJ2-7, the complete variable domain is DSGVTQTPKHLITATGQRVTLRCSPRSGDLSVYWYQQSLDQGLQFLIQYYNGEERAKGNILERFSAQQFPDLHSELNLSSLELGDSALYFCASSRSGNTYEQYFGPGTRLTVT.

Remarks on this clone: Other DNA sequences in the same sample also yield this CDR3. The chain's CDR3 is CASGLGTGNTEAFF. The CDR3, as DNA: TGTGCTAGTGGTTTGGGGACAGGGAACACTGAAGCTTTCTTT. The chain recombines TRBV12-5 with TRBJ1-1, with 7 bases identical to TRBD1. The ends lost 1 base at V and 1 base at J; junction bases unmatched: 0. Germline V gene sequence: CDR1 LGHNT, CDR2 FRNRAP. The CDR3 is 14 amino acids. The whole variable domain, remainder taken from reference TRBV12-5 and TRBJ1-1, is DARVTQTPRHKVTEMGQEVTMRCQPILGHNTVFWYRQTMMQGLELLAYFRNRAPLDDSGMPKDRFSAEMPDATLATLKIQPSEPRDSAVYFCASGLGTGNTEAFFGQGTRLTVV.

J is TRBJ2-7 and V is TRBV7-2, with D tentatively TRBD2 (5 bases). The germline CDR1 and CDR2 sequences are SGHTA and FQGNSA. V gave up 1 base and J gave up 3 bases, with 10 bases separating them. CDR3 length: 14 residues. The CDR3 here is CASSLVGKSYEQYF. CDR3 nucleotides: TGTGCCAGCAGCTTAGTCGGGAAAAGCTACGAGCAGTACTTC.

The CDR3 protein is CASSLSGGDNEQFF. The CDR3 DNA sequence: TGTGCCAGCAGTCTTAGCGGGGGAGACAATGAGCAGTTCTTC. The chain combines TRBV11-2 with TRBJ2-1; 9 nucleotides agree with TRBD2. Germline lookup yields CDR1 SGHAT and CDR2 FQNNGV. V was pared by 6 bases and J by 5 bases, with 5 bases of the junction left unmatched. The CDR3 is 14 residues long. The full variable domain, with the rest looked up from reference TRBV11-2 and TRBJ2-1, is EAGVAQSPRYKIIEKRQSVAFWCNPISGHATLYWYQQILGQGPKLLIQFQNNGVVDDSQLPKDRFSAERLKGVDSTLKIQPAKLEDSAVYLCASSLSGGDNEQFFGPGTRLTVL.

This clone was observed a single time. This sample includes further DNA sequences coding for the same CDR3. In DNA, the CDR3 is TGTGCCAGCAGCTTGGGTAGCGGGGGGGTTGACGAGCAGTACTTC. Translation: CASSLGSGGVDEQYF. The gene calls are TRBV5-4 and TRBJ2-7; 11 bases align to TRBD2. The CDR3 is 15 amino acids. In germline, CDR1 is SGHNT, CDR2 YYREEE (reference sequence). V lost 0 bases and J lost 5; bases outside the gene matches: 4. Full variable domain (outside the CDR3, taken from reference TRBV5-4 and TRBJ2-7): ETGVTQSPTHLIKTRGQQVTLRCSSQSGHNTVSWYQQALGQGPQFIFQYYREEENGRGNFPPRFSGLQFPNYSSELNVNALELDDSALYLCASSLGSGGVDEQYFGPGTRLTVT.

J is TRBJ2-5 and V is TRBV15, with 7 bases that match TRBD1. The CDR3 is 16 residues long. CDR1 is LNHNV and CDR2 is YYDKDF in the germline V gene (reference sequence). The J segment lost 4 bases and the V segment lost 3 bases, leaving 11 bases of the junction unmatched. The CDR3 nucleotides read TGTGCCACCAGCAGTGCTACGACAGGGTTCGGAGAGACCCAGTACTTC. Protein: CATSSATTGFGETQYF.

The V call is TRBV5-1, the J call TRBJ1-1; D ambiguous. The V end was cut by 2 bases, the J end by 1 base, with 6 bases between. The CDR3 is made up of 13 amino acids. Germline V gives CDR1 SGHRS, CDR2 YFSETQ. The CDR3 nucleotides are TGCGCCAGCAGCTTACGGGCGAACACTGAAGCTTTCTTT. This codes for CASSLRANTEAFF.

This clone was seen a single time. The CDR3 is CASSQDFPAGRIYEQYF. The DNA for the CDR3 is TGCGCCAGCAGCCAAGATTTTCCAGCGGGACGAATCTACGAGCAGTACTTC. The chain couples TRBV4-1 to TRBJ2-7, with 7 bases identical to TRBD2. The CDR3 contains 17 residues. Germline CDR1 reads MGHRA; CDR2 reads YSYEKL. With V trimmed by 0 bases and J by 3 bases, 11 bases remained unmatched.

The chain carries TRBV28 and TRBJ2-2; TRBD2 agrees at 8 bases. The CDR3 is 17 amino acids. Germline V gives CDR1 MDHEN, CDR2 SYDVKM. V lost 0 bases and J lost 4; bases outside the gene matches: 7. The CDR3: CASSLWFSGGATGELFF. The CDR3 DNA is TGTGCCAGCAGTTTATGGTTCTCCGGGGGGGCCACCGGGGAGCTGTTTTTT.

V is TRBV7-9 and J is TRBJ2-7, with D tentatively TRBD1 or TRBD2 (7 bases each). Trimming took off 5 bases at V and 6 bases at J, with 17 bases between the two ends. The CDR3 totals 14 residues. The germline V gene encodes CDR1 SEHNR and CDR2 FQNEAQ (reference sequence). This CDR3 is CASSPVDREGEQYF. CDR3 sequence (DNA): TGTGCCAGCAGCCCCGTTGACAGGGAGGGCGAGCAGTACTTC.

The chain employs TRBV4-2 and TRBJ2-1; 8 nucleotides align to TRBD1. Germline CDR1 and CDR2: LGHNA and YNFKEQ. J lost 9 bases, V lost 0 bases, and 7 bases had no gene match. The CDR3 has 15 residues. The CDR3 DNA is TGTGCCAGCAGCCAAGATACAGGGGGGCTAGCTGAGCAGTTCTTC. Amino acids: CASSQDTGGLAEQFF.

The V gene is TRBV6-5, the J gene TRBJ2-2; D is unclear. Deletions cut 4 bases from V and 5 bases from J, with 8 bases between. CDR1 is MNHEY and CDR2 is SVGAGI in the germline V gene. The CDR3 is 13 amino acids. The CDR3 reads CASSFGPTGELFF. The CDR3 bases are TGTGCCAGCAGTTTCGGACCGACCGGGGAGCTGTTTTTT.

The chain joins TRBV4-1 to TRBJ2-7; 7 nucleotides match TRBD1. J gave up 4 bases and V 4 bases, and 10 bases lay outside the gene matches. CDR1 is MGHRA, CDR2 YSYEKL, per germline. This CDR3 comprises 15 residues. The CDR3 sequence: CASSPPRQGVYEQYF. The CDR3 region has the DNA TGCGCCAGCAGCCCCCCCCGACAGGGAGTATACGAGCAGTACTTC.

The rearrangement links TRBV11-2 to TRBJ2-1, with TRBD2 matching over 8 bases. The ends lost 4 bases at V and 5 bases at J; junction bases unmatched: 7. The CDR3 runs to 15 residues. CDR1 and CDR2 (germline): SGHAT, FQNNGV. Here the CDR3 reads CASSSWTSRHNEQFF. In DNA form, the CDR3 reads TGTGCCAGCAGCTCCTGGACTAGCAGACACAATGAGCAGTTCTTC.

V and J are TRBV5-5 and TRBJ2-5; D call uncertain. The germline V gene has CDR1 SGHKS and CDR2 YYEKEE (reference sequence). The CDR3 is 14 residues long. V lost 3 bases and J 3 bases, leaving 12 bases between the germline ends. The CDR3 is CASSSEAAEETQYF. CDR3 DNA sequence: TGTGCCAGCAGCTCCGAGGCAGCAGAAGAGACCCAGTACTTC.

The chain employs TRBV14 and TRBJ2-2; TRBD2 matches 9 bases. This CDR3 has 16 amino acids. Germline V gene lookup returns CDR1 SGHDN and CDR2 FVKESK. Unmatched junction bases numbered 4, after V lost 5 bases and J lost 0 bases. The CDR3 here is CASSTSGGSNTGELFF. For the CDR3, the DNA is TGTGCCAGCAGCACCAGCGGGGGGTCGAACACCGGGGAGCTGTTTTTT.

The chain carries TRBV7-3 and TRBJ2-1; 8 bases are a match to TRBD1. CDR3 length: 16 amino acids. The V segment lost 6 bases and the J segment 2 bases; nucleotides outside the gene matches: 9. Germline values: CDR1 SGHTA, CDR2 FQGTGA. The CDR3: CASSLTGTGTYNEQFF. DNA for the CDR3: TGTGCCAGCAGTCTAACCGGGACAGGAACCTACAATGAGCAGTTCTTC.